The TCR beta chain described here comes from a study of blood T cells in healthy people across ages (dated by TCRdb to between 2015 and 2016). About the investigation overall: In model experiments, template switching captured about one uniquely barcoded TCR beta cDNA molecule for every two T cells. Four age groups were formed from the donors: young (average approximately 15 years), middle-aged (around 41), aged (approximately 60) and long-lived (82). To avoid experimental bias, donors of different ages were spread randomly across the sequencing lanes. Using deep sequencing normalized with unique cDNA molecular identifiers, the study measured how TCR beta repertoire diversity changes with age. The study analyzed two additional independent replicas of 1 million unique cDNA reads from the same blood draw for two donors, one aged 18 to 29 and one aged 80 or older.

General study outcomes and caveats: Estimates of total diversity from one million sequenced T cells were regarded as lower bounds and underestimates. Compared with the aged group, the long-lived group had more naive CD4+ T cells, fewer expanded clones and increased TCR diversity, a pattern suggesting age selection. The CMV infection status of donors was not known, potentially confounding age-related changes in expanded clonotypes. As age increased, observed TCR beta diversity per million T cells dropped in a roughly linear way, and a significant reduction was already evident by age 40. There was a strong correlation between observed TCR beta diversity and the percentage of naive T cells measured by flow cytometry. Because profiling used bulk unsorted PBMCs, naive and antigen-experienced compartments could not be compared conclusively.

About this clonotype itself: Its antigen has not been determined. Base qualities were left out, and no much larger clone turns up one base away.

The receptor library was made with 5' RACE. The run used an Illumina HiSeq 2500. A second about 6 to 11 cycle PCR used a sample-barcoded 5' primer and a J-beta primer mix. Each TCR beta cDNA molecule received a unique molecular identifier from a template-switch 5' adaptor carrying 12 random nucleotides. Each sample yielded at least 3 million CDR3-containing paired-end reads. All of the RNA was converted into first-strand cDNA using the Mint cDNA synthesis kit, with a TRBC-specific oligonucleotide serving as the primer. All cDNA was treated with uracil-DNA glycosylase and then went through a first 18-cycle PCR with the universal primers M1SS and BC2_uni_R. In the source study's methods: For normalization, 1 million high-quality reads, each with a distinct molecular identifier, were randomly selected from each sample. Reads with shared molecular identifiers were discarded instead of being binned into consensus sequences. MiTCR, set to a Q25 quality threshold and the strictest error-elimination algorithm, was used for CDR3 identification, clonotype clustering and error correction. A nonparametric unseen species model using Euler transformation provided a lower-bound estimate of total TCR beta diversity. TCRdb reprocessing: public reads trimmed at Q25 with fastp, clones called with MiXCR, in-frame beta chains kept. All rows with the same CDR3 protein become a single entry with the most common DNA and genes. None of the V and J calls come from the authors' own analysis; TCRdb made them. The sample records hundreds of thousands of distinct CDR3 sequences, about 61% of which are singletons. Of the sample, roughly 24% falls within the top ten clones.

Systemically healthy Caucasian individuals from Russia, some 36 in total and aged about 6 to 100 years, were included as donors. Each donor gave ten milliliters of peripheral blood, collected into EDTA-treated Vacutainer tubes. Ficoll-Paque density-gradient centrifugation was used to isolate PBMCs, with at least 6.5 million per sample. Total RNA was extracted from PBMCs with Trizol reagent, with at least 6 micrograms obtained per sample. Naive CD45RAhigh/CD27high T cell percentages were measured by flow cytometry on a PBMC aliquot from every donor. CDR1 MGHRA and CDR2 YSYEKL were looked up in the germline V gene. V is shortened by 3 bases, J by 0 bases, and the region joining them spans 9 bases. From the cysteine up to the phenylalanine, the CDR3 has a length of 15 residues. This entry keeps only the CDR3 DNA: 45 bases, framed from base 1.

The receptor comes from a man aged 40-49 years in good health. The rearranged segments are TRBV4-1 and TRBJ2-1; the D gene is unclear. The sample consisted of blood. The DNA sequence is given as TGCGCCAGCAGCCAGACTTCCAGCTCCTACAATGAGCAGTTCTTC. Translated, it gives CASSQTSSSYNEQFF.